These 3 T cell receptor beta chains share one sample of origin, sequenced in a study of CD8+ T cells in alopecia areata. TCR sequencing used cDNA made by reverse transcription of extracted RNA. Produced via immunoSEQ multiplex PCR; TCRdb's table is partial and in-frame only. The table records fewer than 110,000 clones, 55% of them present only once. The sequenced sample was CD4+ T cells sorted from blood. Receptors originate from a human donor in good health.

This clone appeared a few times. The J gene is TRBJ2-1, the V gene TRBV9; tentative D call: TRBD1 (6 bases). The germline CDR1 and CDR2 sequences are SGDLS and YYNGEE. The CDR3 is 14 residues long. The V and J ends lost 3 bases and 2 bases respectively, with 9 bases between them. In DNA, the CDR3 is TGTGCCAGCAGCGCCGGACAGCCCTACAATGAGCAGTTCTTC. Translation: CASSAGQPYNEQFF. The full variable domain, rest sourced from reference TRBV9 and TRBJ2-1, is DSGVTQTPKHLITATGQRVTLRCSPRSGDLSVYWYQQSLDQGLQFLIQYYNGEERAKGNILERFSAQQFPDLHSELNLSSLELGDSALYFCASSAGQPYNEQFFGPGTRLTVL.

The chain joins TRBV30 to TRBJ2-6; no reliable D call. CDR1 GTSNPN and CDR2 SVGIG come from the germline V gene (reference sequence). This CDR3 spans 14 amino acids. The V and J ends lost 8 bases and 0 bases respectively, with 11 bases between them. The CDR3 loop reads CAGHPGSGANVLTF. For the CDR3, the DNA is TGTGCCGGGCATCCGGGCTCTGGGGCCAACGTCCTGACTTTC.

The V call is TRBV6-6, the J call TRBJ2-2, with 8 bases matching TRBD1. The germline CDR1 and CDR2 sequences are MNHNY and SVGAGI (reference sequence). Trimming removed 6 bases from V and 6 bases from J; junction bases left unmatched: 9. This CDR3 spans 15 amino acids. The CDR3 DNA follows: TGTGCCAGCAGACCCGACAGGGGAGGTTCCGGGGAGCTGTTTTTT. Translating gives CASRPDRGGSGELFF.